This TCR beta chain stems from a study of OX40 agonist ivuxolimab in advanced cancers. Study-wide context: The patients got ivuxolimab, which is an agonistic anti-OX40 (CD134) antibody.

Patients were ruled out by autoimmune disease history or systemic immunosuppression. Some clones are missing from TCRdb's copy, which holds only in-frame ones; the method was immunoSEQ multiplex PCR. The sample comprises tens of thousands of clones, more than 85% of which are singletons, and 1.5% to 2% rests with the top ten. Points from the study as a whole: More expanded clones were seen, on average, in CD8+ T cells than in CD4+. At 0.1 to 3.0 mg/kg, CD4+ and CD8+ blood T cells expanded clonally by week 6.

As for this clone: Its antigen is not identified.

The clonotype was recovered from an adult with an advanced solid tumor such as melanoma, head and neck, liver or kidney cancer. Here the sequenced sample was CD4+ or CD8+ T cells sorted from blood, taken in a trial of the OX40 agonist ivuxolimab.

CDR3 in DNA: TGTGCCAGCAGTGGGTTTGGCAGGGGTAATTCACCCCTCCACTTT. As protein: CASSGFGRGNSPLHF. This sequence joins TRBV2 and TRBJ1-6, with TRBD1 as a possible D gene (6 bases). V lost 4 bases and J lost 6, with 13 bases in between. The CDR3 is 15 residues long. Per germline, CDR1 SNHLY and CDR2 FYNNEI.